Below, one T cell receptor (beta chain) is given with its context. The CDR3 covers 18 residues. Germline V gives CDR1 LNHDA, CDR2 SQIVND (reference sequence). V lost 0 bases to trimming and J lost 6 bases, with 21 bases between them. This sample is part of a study of blood T cell repertoires in COVID-19. Per the original methods: Reference gene primer amplification gave estimated nucleated cell counts. TCRdb's copy holds only in-frame clones and misses some; the assay was immunoSEQ multiplex PCR. V, J and clone size are taken as reported in that table, and D and trimming were inferred from the DNA itself. The data hold about 160,000 clones, with 70% to 85% observed a single time.

Sequenced material: peripheral blood. The chain recombines TRBV19 with TRBJ2-1; no clear D. The receptor was derived from a woman of 80 years or more with acute or convalescent COVID-19. CDR3 DNA sequence: TGTGCCAGTAGTATAGATCTCCGTCTGGGTAGCCTGCCCAATGAGCAGTTCTTC. This encodes CASSIDLRLGSLPNEQFF.